These T cell receptor beta chains were read from a single sample in a study of T cell responses to AZD1222 COVID-19 vaccine. Generated by immunoSEQ multiplex PCR, the TCRdb table keeps only in-frame clones and is missing some. The table includes some 42,000 clones, roughly 83% detected once. Material: peripheral blood, obtained 28 days after the second AZD1222 dose. The source is an adult who received the AZD1222 COVID-19 vaccine. Each CDR3 is given without its conserved first and last residue. The order of the fields is J gene, V gene, CDR3 protein.

TRBJ1-5 | TRBV9 | ASSVGQTQPQH
TRBJ2-7 | TRBV14 | ASSQDYFSYEQY
TRBJ2-7 | TRBV9 | ASSSAALGLYEQY
TRBJ1-3 | TRBV7-2 | ASSLAAAAGNTIY
TRBJ1-1 | TRBV19 | ASIGGGANTEAF
TRBJ2-1 | TRBV5-5 | ASSSLPGPSSYNEQF
TRBJ1-2 | TRBV19 | ASTQTGDGYT
TRBJ2-3 | TRBV10-1 | ASSDGASGGATDTQY
TRBJ2-3 | TRBV13 | ASSSLERRQGRNTDTQY
TRBJ2-5 | TRBV5-1 | ASSDQTGVRETQY
TRBJ2-7 | TRBV11-3 | ASSPTGAPHEQY
TRBJ2-7 | TRBV11-2 | ASSLGQSNNPIYEQY
TRBJ1-5 | TRBV24-1 | ATSDSTGFQPQH
TRBJ2-7 | TRBV7-2 | ASSFGTAVGEQY
TRBJ1-2 | TRBV28 | AGTSRAGGYGYT
TRBJ1-1 | TRBV6-5 | ASTGVGNTEAF
TRBJ1-3 | TRBV3-1/TRBV3-2 | ASSQGSQVTGNTIY
TRBJ1-2 | TRBV2 | ASVRRGDYGYT
TRBJ1-1 | TRBV5-4 | ASSLDFINTEAF
TRBJ2-7 | TRBV2 | ASSDGIANYEQY
TRBJ2-5 | TRBV5-1 | ASSLAMGRGGETQY
TRBJ1-6 | TRBV27 | ASSTPPGTRSYNSPLH
TRBJ2-7 | TRBV9 | ASSSGGFEQY
TRBJ2-2 | TRBV19 | ASRGTGVTGELF
TRBJ1-2 | TRBV5-4 | ASSRGADLKDGYT
TRBJ1-1 | TRBV5-1 | ASRDHARPEAF
TRBJ1-2 | TRBV6-5 | ASTPDRGRGYT